The rows below give T cell receptor beta chains drawn from one sample of a study of T cells expressing NK-cell markers. TCRdb re-called the 5' RACE reads; one entry per CDR3 protein, DNA not given. The table for this sample gives roughly 180,000 distinct CDR3 sequences. The material sequenced was blood T cells: a sorted CD56 or NKG2C T cell subset, CD4+ or CD8+ T cells, or bulk PBMC T cells (not recorded which). These receptor sequences come from a woman between 18 and 70 years old in good health. Both conserved end residues are part of each CDR3.

V,J,CDR3
TRBV12-3/TRBV12-4,TRBJ2-7,CASSFSDGGLQYF
TRBV5-1,TRBJ2-1,CASSYQNNEQFF
TRBV7-9,TRBJ2-1,CASSLELAGNEQFF
TRBV6-1,TRBJ2-4,CASSEAGELTNLAKNIQYF
TRBV20-1,TRBJ2-5,CSPLAGGFETQYF
TRBV7-3,TRBJ1-1,CASSLWENTEAFF
TRBV7-8,TRBJ2-1,CASRIRLADNEQFF
TRBV4-2,TRBJ2-3,CASSRGGVTDTQYF
TRBV9,TRBJ2-1,CASSVGDSTYNEQFF
TRBV4-1,TRBJ2-1,CASSHPLGDEQFF
TRBV5-4,TRBJ2-4,CASSLKGVKNIQYF
TRBV21-1,TRBJ2-7,CASSSSGTGEEQYF
TRBV9,TRBJ1-2,CASSPQIPSYGYTF
TRBV4-1,TRBJ2-1,CASSRFGVGGNEQFF
TRBV4-1,TRBJ2-1,CASSQDGALSSYNEQFF
TRBV12-3/TRBV12-4,TRBJ1-1,CASTFYPDTEAFF
TRBV20-1,TRBJ1-2,CSARDNRGVGGYTF
TRBV3-1,TRBJ1-3,CASSSLDRGRNTIYF
TRBV3-1,TRBJ2-5,CASSLAGTGGETQYF
TRBV2,TRBJ1-1,CASSEQGVLNTEAFF
TRBV6-1,TRBJ2-7,CASRNPGPPYEQYF
TRBV20-1,TRBJ1-2,CSASRGAYYGYTF
TRBV5-5,TRBJ1-6,CASSLGVGHNSPLHF
TRBV10-3,TRBJ2-7,CAISAIGEQYF
TRBV12-3/TRBV12-4,TRBJ2-2,CASQVVARNTGELFF
TRBV2,TRBJ2-1,CASNQLAGGTYNEQFF
TRBV6-1,TRBJ2-3,CASTGGRPTDTQYF
TRBV10-3,TRBJ2-2,CAISGTQGATGELFF
TRBV11-2,TRBJ2-5,CASSPITGDISTQYF
TRBV29-1,TRBJ2-7,CSAAGLNSYEQYF